This TCR beta chain stems from a study of control samples from healthy donors and cancer patients. Using immunoSEQ multiplex PCR, the repertoire was profiled, and TCRdb retains in-frame clones only, with some absent. The sample yields fewer than 200,000 clones, 90% seen once. This clonotype was sampled from a woman aged 50 to 65 in good health. Sequencing was carried out using blood.

DNA for the CDR3: TGTGCCAGCAGTGAGCCAAATTCGGGAAACACCATATATTTT. It is translated as CASSEPNSGNTIYF. The chain has TRBV2 and TRBJ1-3, with no clear D. Germline CDR1 reads SNHLY; CDR2 reads FYNNEI. V lost 3 bases to trimming and J lost 4 bases, with 10 bases between them. The CDR3 is 14 amino acids. Full variable domain (remainder filled in from reference TRBV2 and TRBJ1-3): EPEVTQTPSHQVTQMGQEVILRCVPISNHLYFYWYRQILGQKVEFLVSFYNNEISEKSEIFDDQFSVERPDGSNFTLKIRSTKLEDSAMYFCASSEPNSGNTIYFGEGSWLTVV.